Following are 25 T cell receptor beta chains from one sample sequenced in a study of T cells in Graves' hyperthyroidism and ophthalmopathy (dated by TCRdb to the late 2010s). The library relied on multiplex PCR. Data came from an Illumina HiSeq 2000. TCR beta CDR3 regions were amplified from RNA transcripts. For the first round of RT-PCR on the TCR CDR3, the HTBI primer set was used together with the Qiagen OneStep RT-PCR kit. TCRdb trimmed the raw reads at Q25, called clones with MiXCR and kept productive beta chains. Each CDR3 protein appears once, grouped with its most common genes and DNA. The sample profile shows nearly 750,000 distinct CDR3 sequences; roughly a third of them were found once. 30% to 40% of the sample rests with the top ten. The source material was blood. Receptors were obtained from a woman in her 40s with Graves' hyperthyroidism.

This clonotype appeared a few times. The rearrangement links TRBV5-1 to TRBJ1-2; the D is unclear. The CDR3 is 13 residues long. Germline CDR1 reads SGHRS; CDR2 reads YFSETQ. Trimming shortened V by 2 bases and J by 4 bases, and 9 bases separated the two germline ends. The CDR3 here is CASSFDGSYGYTF. In DNA, the CDR3 is TGCGCCAGCAGCTTTGACGGTAGCTATGGCTACACCTTC.

The J gene is TRBJ2-5, the V gene TRBV12-3 or TRBV12-4; TRBD1 matches at 11 bases. This CDR3 contains 15 residues. V gave up 6 bases and J gave up 3 bases; unmatched junction bases: 6. The CDR3 DNA reads as TGTGCCAGCAGCCGGACAGGGGGCCACAAAGAGACCCAGTACTTC. It codes for CASSRTGGHKETQYF.

This clonotype was counted between two and nine times. This chain joins TRBV11-3 and TRBJ1-2; D is perhaps TRBD1 (5 bases). CDR1 is SGHNT and CDR2 is YENEEA in the germline V gene. The CDR3 extends over 14 amino acids. The germline V and J ends were trimmed by 2 bases and 8 bases, with 15 bases remaining between them. CDR3: CASSLTTAPGGYTF. The CDR3 DNA reads TGTGCCAGCAGCTTAACGACAGCCCCCGGCGGCTACACCTTC.

The CDR3 bases are TGTGCCAGCAGCCAGAAGAGTGGGGACAGTCTCTACGAGCAGTACTTC. This codes for CASSQKSGDSLYEQYF. This chain uses TRBV7-2 with TRBJ2-7, with 7 bases identical to TRBD1. V gave up 5 bases and J gave up 3 bases; unmatched junction bases: 13. The CDR3 contains 16 residues. CDR1 is SGHTA, CDR2 FQGNSA, per germline.

The V gene is TRBV9, the J gene TRBJ1-1; no definite D call. The V end lost 0 bases, the J end lost 4 bases, and 7 bases lay between the germline ends. The germline CDR1 and CDR2 sequences are SGDLS and YYNGEE. This CDR3 region has 13 residues. In DNA, the CDR3 is TGTGCCAGCAGCGTAGCTCAAAGCACTGAAGCTTTCTTT. It specifies CASSVAQSTEAFF.

In its sample, this clonotype was seen many times. The chain carries TRBV7-6 and TRBJ1-1; 7 bases align to TRBD1. Germline V gene data show CDR1 as SGHVS and CDR2 as FNYEAQ. The CDR3 length is 16 residues. J gave up 0 bases and V 5 bases, and 9 bases lay outside the gene matches. The CDR3: CASSGGTDLMNTEAFF. The CDR3 nucleotides read TGTGCCAGCAGCGGCGGGACAGACCTAATGAACACTGAAGCTTTCTTT.

This clonotype was seen only a few times. The chain uses TRBV4-3 and TRBJ2-7; tentatively, D is TRBD1 (6 bases). This CDR3 comprises 15 residues. Trimming shortened V by 0 bases and J by 2 bases, and 11 bases separated the two germline ends. Germline CDR1 reads LGHNA; CDR2 reads YSLEER. CDR3 region: CASSQEIRGTYEQYF. For the CDR3, the DNA is TGCGCCAGCAGCCAAGAAATCAGGGGAACCTACGAGCAGTACTTC.

This clonotype was picked up one time. The chain has TRBV7-9 and TRBJ2-5; perhaps TRBD1 as D (6 bases). The germline V gene has CDR1 SEHNR and CDR2 FQNEAQ (reference sequence). Deletions cut 5 bases from V and 2 bases from J, with 12 bases between. The CDR3 sequence is 14 residues long. The CDR3 bases are TGTGCCAGCAGCGGGCCAGGGGATCAAGAGACCCAGTACTTC. The encoded protein is CASSGPGDQETQYF.

This clonotype was observed at least ten times. The gene calls are TRBV29-1 and TRBJ1-2; 7 bases match TRBD1. CDR1 SQVTM and CDR2 ANQGSEA come from the germline V gene. The CDR3 consists of 12 residues. Losses at the gene ends were 6 bases for V and 5 bases for J; bases not matched to a gene: 6. This CDR3 is CSVGQFAYGYTF. In DNA, the CDR3 is TGCAGCGTGGGACAGTTTGCTTATGGCTACACCTTC.

This clonotype has a single count. This chain uses TRBV5-1 with TRBJ2-2, with 10 bases lining up with TRBD1. The CDR3 extends over 15 amino acids. Germline V gene lookup returns CDR1 SGHRS and CDR2 YFSETQ. V dropped 6 bases and J dropped 3; count of bases not matched to a gene: 5. The CDR3 DNA reads TGCGCCAGCACCCCTGGGACAGGGGACACCGGGGAGCTGTTTTTT. Translated, it gives CASTPGTGDTGELFF.

The chain combines TRBV29-1 with TRBJ1-2, with a tentative D call TRBD1 (6 bases). There are 14 residues in the CDR3. V lost 5 bases and J 2 bases, leaving 15 bases between the germline ends. Germline CDR1 reads SQVTM; CDR2 reads ANQGSEA. The CDR3 nucleotides read TGCAGCGTTTGCCCACAGGGAGGCAACTATGGCTACACCTTC. Its translation: CSVCPQGGNYGYTF.

This sequence joins TRBV29-1 and TRBJ2-1; TRBD2 aligns across 8 bases. This CDR3 has 13 residues. Germline V lookup: CDR1 SQVTM, CDR2 ANQGSEA. J was trimmed by 2 bases and V by 4 bases; bases with no gene match: 1. This CDR3 reads CSVAGGAYNEQFF. In DNA, the CDR3 is TGCAGCGTTGCGGGGGGGGCCTACAATGAGCAGTTCTTC.

This clonotype was picked up many times. The rearrangement uses TRBV7-2 and TRBJ1-5, with 10 bases aligning to TRBD1. V lost 3 bases, J lost 4 bases, and 3 bases stayed unmatched. CDR3 length equals 15 residues. The germline gives CDR1 SGHTA, CDR2 FQGNSA. CDR3: CASSLTGQGNQPQHF. CDR3 nucleotides: TGTGCCAGCAGCTTGACGGGACAGGGGAATCAGCCCCAGCATTTT. Using reference TRBV7-2 and TRBJ1-5 for the parts outside the CDR3, the full variable domain is GAGVSQSPSNKVTEKGKDVELRCDPISGHTALYWYRQSLGQGLEFLIYFQGNSAPDKSGLPSDRFSAERTGGSVSTLTIQRTQQEDSAVYLCASSLTGQGNQPQHFGDGTRLSIL.

The chain couples TRBV6-2 or TRBV6-3 to TRBJ1-6; 7 nucleotides line up with TRBD1. V lost 0 bases to trimming and J lost 14 bases; unmatched junction nucleotides: 4. The CDR3 consists of 13 residues. CDR1 MNHEY and CDR2 SVGEGT come from the germline V gene. CDR3 bases: TGTGCCAGCAGTTACTCCATAACAGGGGCCCTCCACTTT. This sequence encodes CASSYSITGALHF.

V usage is TRBV5-1 and J usage is TRBJ1-6; D gene ambiguous. This CDR3 has 17 residues. V gave up 5 bases and J gave up 0 bases, with 15 bases separating them. Germline values: CDR1 SGHRS, CDR2 YFSETQ. CDR3 bases: TGCGCCAGCAGTCTAAAAGGCGGAAGCTCCTATAATTCACCCCTCCACTTT. It translates to CASSLKGGSSYNSPLHF.

V and J are TRBV6-5 and TRBJ1-2; 8 bases map to TRBD1. This CDR3 has 19 amino acids. CDR1 MNHEY and CDR2 SVGAGI come from the germline V gene. V was pared by 2 bases and J by 4 bases, with 18 bases of the junction left unmatched. The CDR3 nucleotides are TGTGCCAGCAGTTACGCGGTACAGGGGGGGCTACCCCCTCTCTATGGCTACACCTTC. Translation gives CASSYAVQGGLPPLYGYTF.

The chain has TRBV5-1 and TRBJ2-2, with 9 bases that match TRBD2. CDR3 length equals 16 residues. Germline lookup yields CDR1 SGHRS and CDR2 YFSETQ. The ends lost 4 bases at V and 6 bases at J; junction bases unmatched: 10. As DNA, the CDR3 is TGCGCCAGCAGCCAAGAGGTTAGCGGGAGTCCCGGGGAGCTGTTTTTT. It is translated as CASSQEVSGSPGELFF.

This clonotype was seen at least ten times. The gene calls are TRBV20-1 and TRBJ1-5; unclear D gene. Looked up from germline, CDR1 is DFQATT and CDR2 is SNEGSKA (reference sequence). The CDR3 is made up of 12 amino acids. V lost 3 bases to trimming and J lost 7 bases, with 10 bases between them. DNA for the CDR3: TGCAGTGCTAGGCCGATTTGGCAGCCCCAGCATTTT. Its translation: CSARPIWQPQHF.

The gene calls are TRBV12-3 or TRBV12-4 and TRBJ1-5; D uncertain. Trimming took 3 bases from V and 3 from J, leaving 9 bases between them. The CDR3 consists of 14 residues. CDR3: CASSFIFSNQPQHF. The CDR3 DNA follows: TGTGCCAGCAGTTTCATTTTTTCCAATCAGCCCCAGCATTTT.

This chain links TRBV24-1 with TRBJ1-2; the D is unclear. V was clipped by 4 bases and J by 5 bases, with 13 bases between them. Germline CDR1 and CDR2: KGHDR and SFDVKD. CDR3 length equals 14 residues. Here the CDR3 reads CATSEPGVKYGYTF. Here the CDR3 DNA reads TGTGCCACCAGTGAACCAGGAGTTAAATATGGCTACACCTTC.

This clonotype came up many times. V and J are TRBV7-2 and TRBJ2-5, with D possibly matching TRBD1 (6 bases). The CDR3 length is 18 residues. The V and J ends lost 5 bases and 2 bases respectively, with 24 bases between them. The germline V gene encodes CDR1 SGHTA and CDR2 FQGNSA. Here the CDR3 DNA reads TGTGCCAGCAGCCTACAGGGTAGCAGTGGGTTGCCGCAAGAGACCCAGTACTTC. Its protein product is CASSLQGSSGLPQETQYF.

J is TRBJ2-5 and V is TRBV20-1; TRBD1 agrees at 9 bases. The CDR3 loop spans 13 amino acids. Germline V lookup: CDR1 DFQATT, CDR2 SNEGSKA (reference sequence). The J segment lost 10 bases and the V segment lost 0 bases, leaving 6 bases of the junction unmatched. CDR3 coding DNA: TGCAGTGCTAGAGAAAGGGGGACAGGGCACCAGTACTTC. It translates to CSARERGTGHQYF.

This clonotype was seen ten or more times. The chain carries TRBV12-3 or TRBV12-4 and TRBJ1-5; the match to TRBD1 covers 7 bases. V lost 5 bases, J lost 2 bases, and 6 bases stayed unmatched. The CDR3 runs 15 residues. The CDR3 sequence is CASSLEGAGNQPQHF. Written as DNA, the CDR3 is TGTGCCAGCAGTCTGGAGGGGGCTGGCAATCAGCCCCAGCATTTT.

This clonotype was seen many times. V is TRBV7-2 and J is TRBJ1-2; D possibly corresponds to TRBD1 (5 bases). Trimming pared 5 bases from V and 0 bases from J, leaving 13 bases between. The germline gives CDR1 SGHTA, CDR2 FQGNSA. CDR3 length equals 15 residues. CDR3 region: CASSPPGRPNYGYTF. CDR3 sequence (DNA): TGTGCCAGCAGCCCCCCGGGACGGCCTAACTATGGCTACACCTTC.

This chain uses TRBV10-3 with TRBJ1-5; D might be TRBD1 (6 bases). Per the germline V gene, CDR1 is ENHRY and CDR2 is SYGVKD. CDR3 size: 13 residues. V lost 6 bases and J lost 5, with 11 bases in between. In DNA, the CDR3 is TGTGCCATCAGCGACAGGCGGGATCAGCCCCAGCATTTT. It specifies CAISDRRDQPQHF.